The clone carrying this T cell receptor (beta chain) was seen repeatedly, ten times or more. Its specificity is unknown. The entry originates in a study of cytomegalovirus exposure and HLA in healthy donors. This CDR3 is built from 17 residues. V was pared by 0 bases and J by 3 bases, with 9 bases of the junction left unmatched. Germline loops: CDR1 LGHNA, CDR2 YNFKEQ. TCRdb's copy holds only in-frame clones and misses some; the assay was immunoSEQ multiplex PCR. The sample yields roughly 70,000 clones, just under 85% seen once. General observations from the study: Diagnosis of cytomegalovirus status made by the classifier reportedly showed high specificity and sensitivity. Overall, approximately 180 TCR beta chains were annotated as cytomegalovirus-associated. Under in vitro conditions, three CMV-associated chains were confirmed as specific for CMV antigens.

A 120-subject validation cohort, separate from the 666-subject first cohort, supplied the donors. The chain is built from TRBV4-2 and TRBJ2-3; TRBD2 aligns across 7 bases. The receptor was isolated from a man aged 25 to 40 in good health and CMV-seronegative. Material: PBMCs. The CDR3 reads CASSQDFGGGPTDTQYF. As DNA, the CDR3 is TGTGCCAGCAGCCAAGACTTTGGGGGAGGGCCAACAGATACGCAGTATTTT.